This TCR beta chain emerged from a study of blood T cell repertoires in COVID-19. In the study overall: COVID-19 samples, acute and convalescent, were from the United States, Italy and Spain. In each case, the material was cDNA or gDNA derived from T cells, B-cell-depleted T cells, or PBMCs.

In the study's own analysis: Reference gene primers were amplified, and this amplification served to estimate nucleated cell counts. Here immunoSEQ multiplex PCR was the method, and the copy in TCRdb shows in-frame clones only, minus some. The V and J calls and clone size are taken from that table; D and trimming were inferred from the DNA. The sample has some 210,000 clones, more than 85% seen once; the top ten hold 0.8% to 1%. In Seattle, patients joined the study during active infection and were tracked longitudinally. The length of the CDR3 is 15 residues. With 6 bases removed from V and 10 bases from J, the gap between germline ends came to 19 bases. Germline V gene data show CDR1 as MNHEY and CDR2 as SVGAGI. The sample holds a few counts of this clone.

The material sequenced was peripheral blood. The chain uses TRBV6-5 and TRBJ1-6, with D unresolved. The sequence was collected from a man between 60 and 75 years old with COVID-19, enrolled during active disease. This chain's CDR3 is CASSISDPSQSPLHF. Here the CDR3 DNA reads TGTGCCAGCAGCATCTCAGATCCTTCACAGTCACCCCTCCACTTT.